This T cell receptor (beta chain) was captured in a study of shared clonotypes between healthy human individuals (TCRdb year 2020). Context from the whole study: Three men and two women, aged 18 to 49 years, made up the cohort. For each donor, three plates each were used for CD4 naive and CD4 memory, two plates were used for CD8 naive, and one plate was used for CD8 memory. Each donor's leukapheresis produced roughly between roughly 0.9 and 9 billion PBMCs. To increase sequencing depth and limit assay-specific biases, different laboratories used diverse techniques to prepare libraries and sequence TCR repertoires. Blood TCR repertoires of about five healthy adults were deeply sequenced to estimate repertoire size and the extent of clonotype sharing between individuals. Summary of the overall study and its limitations: Sampling was restricted to blood, and TCR repertoires in tissue are likely to differ from TCR repertoires in blood. Naive subsets generally had larger estimated clonotype richness than memory subsets. When several donors were compared, the shared fraction of clonotypes was about 5.2% for naive CD4, roughly 3.4% for naive CD8, 2.3% for memory CD4, and around 0.37% for memory CD8. Even with the large sequencing depth, rarefaction of the sorted-subset datasets indicated that sequencing was incomplete. The genetic and exposure-history diversity represented was limited by the small number of donors. Compared with non-shared clonotypes, the clonotypes found in all four sorted-subset donors had higher generation probabilities. Based on pairwise subsampling, the degree of clonotype sharing among donors was expected to be affected by sequencing depth.

The donors were healthy, HIV-negative adults with no recently reported acute infections or vaccinations. Every donor was a Caucasian adult living in Nashville, Tennessee, USA. CD4+ T cells were enriched by magnetic negative selection; naive cells were then positively selected on CD45RA, and the negative fraction formed the memory subset. After blood collection by leukapheresis, PBMCs were isolated using Ficoll-Histopaque density gradient centrifugation and then cryopreserved in the vapor phase of liquid nitrogen. Purity and quantity of every magnetically sorted T cell population were checked by analytical flow cytometry. Genomic DNA was isolated from every sorted fraction and measured by UV absorbance on a Nanodrop 2000c. The junction carries 6 bases between V and J, which are trimmed by 2 bases and 0 bases respectively. According to the germline V gene, CDR1 reads MGHRA and CDR2 reads YSYEKL. Including cysteine and phenylalanine, the CDR3 has 14 amino acids. The only DNA kept is the CDR3, 42 bases in frame from the first base.

Using the deep immunoSEQ assay, multiplex PCR amplified TCR CDR3 regions from genomic DNA. For each cell subset, the extracted genomic DNA was distributed evenly across all wells of several immunoSEQ 96-well plates, and each plate served as one replicate. For sorted subsets, each replicate PCR was loaded with 200 ng genomic DNA, equivalent to 30,000 or so T cell genomes. Purified libraries were measured with a Qubit 3.0 fluorometer, size-checked on a Bioanalyzer 2100, and measured again with the KAPA Library Quantification kit. Each immunoSEQ 96-well plate was sequenced on its own single-read 150-cycle Illumina NextSeq 550 flow cell. The study's processing was this. Because the immunoSEQ output included only junctional sequences and no quality scores, the filtering could not be the same as the filtering used for full-length reads. Sequences were annotated with PyIR, a Python wrapper for IgBLAST v1.9, using IMGT germline references to assign V/J genes and CDR3. Reads with weak V/J assignments (E-value above 1e-6), missing CDR3, stop codons, out-of-frame junctions, or ambiguous translated residues were removed. V3J clonotypes were defined by identical inferred V gene, J gene, and CDR3 amino acid sequence. Percentage overlap between repertoires was computed as shared unique clonotypes divided by the size of the smaller repertoire. Three approaches were used to assess repertoire richness: RTK rarefaction, the Chao1 estimator, and Recon v2.1 estimates of unobserved clonotypes. OLGA was used to compute generation probabilities for all TCRbeta clonotypes that the gDNA method yielded from a few donors. This is the immuneACCESS table as TCRdb keeps it, with only in-frame sequences that have V and J called. A part of the clones is gone; compared with another copy, unresolved V genes explain less than half, and the rest is unexplained. That table furnishes V, J and clone size, whereas the DNA furnished D and trimming. The sample table holds more than 2,000,000 clones, of which approximately 95% were seen once. 0.35% to 0.5% of the sample comes from the top ten.

With regard to this clone: There is no known antigen for this receptor. Within one base of it there is no much larger clone, and no base qualities were kept.

The sample taken for sequencing was naive CD4+ T cells from PBMCs. The label giving this sample's cell subset or site can be read as: CD45RA+ positively selected. This chain joins TRBV4-1 to TRBJ2-3; the D gene cannot be named for sure. The TCR comes from a man aged 18 to 29 in good health. Some clones in this sample may be carry-over from other donors' samples. The CDR3 is CASSQKHSTDTQYF. The nucleotides are TGCGCCAGCAGCCAAAAACATAGCACAGATACGCAGTATTTT.